This entry lists 2 T cell receptor beta chains sequenced from one sample in a study of blood T cell repertoires in COVID-19 (dated by TCRdb to about 2020). The library was built by means of the immunoSEQ multiplex PCR assay. Sourced from immuneACCESS, this table was stored by TCRdb with only in-frame sequences that have V and J called. A share of the clones is absent; for the studies checked, an unresolved V gene accounts for under half, and the remainder has no known explanation. The sample contains 250,000 to 400,000 clones, around 90% of them found a single time. The biggest ten clones account for roughly 2.9% of the sample. Sequenced material: peripheral blood. The receptors originated from a woman in her 30s with COVID-19, enrolled during active disease.

The chain links TRBV3-1 (or the pseudogene TRBV3-2) to TRBJ2-2; 11 bases align to TRBD2. With 5 bases clipped from V and 7 bases from J, the junction kept 6 bases outside the gene matches. Per the germline V gene, CDR1 is LGHDT and CDR2 is YNNKEL (reference sequence). The CDR3 loop spans 15 amino acids. In DNA, the CDR3 is TGTGCCAGCAGCAGTAGCGGGAGGGCCGGCGGGGAGCTGTTTTTT. Its translation: CASSSSGRAGGELFF.

This clone was seen a handful of times. The V call is TRBV5-5, the J call TRBJ2-7; 9 bases map to TRBD2. Trimming removed 4 bases from V and 6 bases from J; junction bases left unmatched: 17. Per germline, CDR1 SGHKS and CDR2 YYEKEE (reference sequence). This CDR3 spans 17 amino acids. This CDR3 is CASSPRDGRLAVGEQYF. For the CDR3, the DNA is TGTGCCAGCAGCCCACGGGACGGCCGACTAGCGGTCGGCGAGCAGTACTTC.